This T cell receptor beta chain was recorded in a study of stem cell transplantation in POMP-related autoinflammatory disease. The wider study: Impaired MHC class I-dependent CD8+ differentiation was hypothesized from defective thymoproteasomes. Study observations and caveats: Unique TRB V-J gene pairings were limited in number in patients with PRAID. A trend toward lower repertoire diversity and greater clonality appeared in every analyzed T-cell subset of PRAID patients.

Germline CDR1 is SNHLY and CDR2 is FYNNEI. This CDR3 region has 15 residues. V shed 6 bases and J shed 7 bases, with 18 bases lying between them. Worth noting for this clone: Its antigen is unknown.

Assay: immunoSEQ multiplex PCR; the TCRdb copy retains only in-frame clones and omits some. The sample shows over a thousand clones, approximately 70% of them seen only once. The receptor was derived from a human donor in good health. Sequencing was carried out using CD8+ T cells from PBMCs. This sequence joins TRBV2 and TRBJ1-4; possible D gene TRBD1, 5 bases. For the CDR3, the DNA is TGTGCCAGCAGAAAGGACCGGGGGGTTGTTGAAAAACTGTTTTTT. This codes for CASRKDRGVVEKLFF. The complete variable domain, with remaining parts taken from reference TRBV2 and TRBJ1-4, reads EPEVTQTPSHQVTQMGQEVILRCVPISNHLYFYWYRQILGQKVEFLVSFYNNEISEKSEIFDDQFSVERPDGSNFTLKIRSTKLEDSAMYFCASRKDRGVVEKLFFGSGTQLSVL.